This is a list of T cell receptor beta chains from one sample in a study of shared clonotypes between healthy human individuals. The table came from immunoSEQ multiplex PCR; TCRdb's copy has only in-frame clones and leaves some out. Of approximately 1.9 million clones in the sample, just over 90% were seen once. Sample: naive CD8+ T cells from PBMCs. All receptors come from a man younger than 30 in good health. Some clones in this sample may be carry-over from other donors' samples. Each CDR3 is given with its conserved first and last residue. Each record gives: V gene, CDR3 length, J gene, clone size, D gene, CDR3 DNA, CDR3 protein. D genes are given only for firm matches. Size is omitted from some rows. Given values are once, few, many or a class for expanded clones.

>TRBV2|16|TRBJ2-1|once|NA
TGTGCCAGCTGGGGTCGAATCGGGGATACCTACAATGAGCAGTTCTTC
CASWGRIGDTYNEQFF
>TRBV11-2|14|TRBJ2-7|NA|NA
TGTGCCAGCAGCTTAGTCAAGGGCGGCTACGAGCAGTACTTC
CASSLVKGGYEQYF
>TRBV25-1|17|TRBJ2-3|once|NA
TGTGCCAGCAGTGATGTGGGGTCCGGGTTGAGCACAGATACGCAGTATTTT
CASSDVGSGLSTDTQYF
>TRBV27|13|TRBJ1-2|NA|NA
TGTGCCAGCAGAAACAGGGAGATCTATGGCTACACCTTC
CASRNREIYGYTF
>TRBV5-5|14|TRBJ2-7|NA|TRBD1
TGTGCCAGCAGCTTGCGGGACAGGGTGCGGGAGCAGTACTTC
CASSLRDRVREQYF
>TRBV27|15|TRBJ1-1|NA|NA
TGTGCCAGCAGTTTATCCGGCAGGGCGAACACTGAAGCTTTCTTT
CASSLSGRANTEAFF
>TRBV19|11|TRBJ2-7|few|NA
TGTGCCAGCGGGATTCCCTACGAGCAGTACTTC
CASGIPYEQYF
>TRBV7-2|15|TRBJ2-3|NA|NA
TGTGCCAGCAGCCCCCCGGTAGGGTGGGCAGATACGCAGTATTTT
CASSPPVGWADTQYF
>TRBV29-1|14|TRBJ2-1|NA|NA
TGCAGCGTTGTCGCCGGCGGCTCCTACAATGAGCAGTTCTTC
CSVVAGGSYNEQFF
>TRBV27|16|TRBJ2-5|NA|TRBD1
TGTGCCAGCAGTTTATCCCCTGGGACAGGGGAAGAGACCCAGTACTTC
CASSLSPGTGEETQYF
>TRBV9|12|TRBJ1-2|NA|NA
TGTGCCAGCAGCGTGGGAGGAGCGGGCTACACCTTC
CASSVGGAGYTF
>TRBV13|15|TRBJ2-7|once|NA
TGTGCCAGCAGCTTAGGCCTACGGGCTGAGAGCGAGCAGTACTTC
CASSLGLRAESEQYF
>TRBV5-3|13|TRBJ1-2|NA|NA
TGTGCCAGAAGCTTGAGGGATGGCTATGGCTACACCTTC
CARSLRDGYGYTF
>TRBV5-4|14|TRBJ2-3|NA|TRBD1
TGTGCCAGCAGCAGTACAGGGGGCGATCATACGCAGTATTTT
CASSSTGGDHTQYF
>TRBV11-2|13|TRBJ2-1|NA|NA
TGTGCCAGCAGCTTAGGATCTCACAATGAGCAGTTCTTC
CASSLGSHNEQFF
>TRBV7-2|17|TRBJ2-1|NA|TRBD2
TGTGCCAGCAGCTTGGTTCCGCGGGAGGGCCCGAACAATGAGCAGTTCTTC
CASSLVPREGPNNEQFF
>TRBV2|20|TRBJ2-5|NA|NA
TGTGCCAGCAGTGAGGGGGTCCGCGGGACAGCTCTTTCGTACCAAGAGACCCAGTACTTC
CASSEGVRGTALSYQETQYF
>TRBV18|12|TRBJ2-2|NA|NA
TGTGCCAGCTCACCACTAGTCGGGGAGCTGTTTTTT
CASSPLVGELFF
>TRBV29-1|12|TRBJ2-7|NA|TRBD2
TGCAGCGTCACCGGCGGGAGTGCCGAGCAGTACTTC
CSVTGGSAEQYF
>TRBV11-2|14|TRBJ2-7|once|NA
TGTGCCAGCAGCGGGGACGGTAGCTCCTACGAGCAGTACTTC
CASSGDGSSYEQYF
>TRBV10-2|11|TRBJ1-1|NA|NA
TGCGCCAGCAGTGTAAACACTGAAGCTTTCTTT
CASSVNTEAFF
>TRBV6-5|14|TRBJ1-2|NA|NA
TGTGCCAGCAGTTATGAGGGGAGTGGCTATGGCTACACCTTC
CASSYEGSGYGYTF
>TRBV14|19|TRBJ2-1|NA|TRBD2
TGTGCCAGCAGCCAGTATATCGCGCCTAGCGGGAGTCGGTACAATGAGCAGTTCTTC
CASSQYIAPSGSRYNEQFF
>TRBV9|14|TRBJ2-7|NA|NA
TGTGCCAGCAGCTTTAGGGGGGAGAGCTACGAGCAGTACTTC
CASSFRGESYEQYF
>TRBV29-1|14|TRBJ2-7|once|TRBD1
TGCAGCGTTGAAGACCGGGACAGGGACTACGAGCAGTACTTC
CSVEDRDRDYEQYF
>TRBV7-9|15|TRBJ2-5|NA|NA
TGTGCCAGCAGCCTAAAGACAGGGACTCAAGAGACCCAGTACTTC
CASSLKTGTQETQYF
>TRBV28|16|TRBJ2-7|NA|TRBD1
TGTGCCAGCAGTTTACTTTTTGAGACAGGGTACCACGAGCAGTACTTC
CASSLLFETGYHEQYF
>TRBV2|12|TRBJ2-5|NA|NA
TGTGCCGGTGAAATGTACCAAGAGACCCAGTACTTC
CAGEMYQETQYF
>TRBV9|14|TRBJ1-2|NA|TRBD1
TGTGCCAGCGGGACAGGGTCGGTGGGCTATGGCTACACCTTC
CASGTGSVGYGYTF
>TRBV15|16|TRBJ2-7|NA|TRBD1
TGTGCCACCAGCAGTCACTCCGGGACAGGGGCCTACGAGCAGTACTTC
CATSSHSGTGAYEQYF
>TRBV11-2|12|TRBJ2-7|NA|NA
TGTGCCAGCAGCCCCTTCCCCCACGAGCAGTACTTC
CASSPFPHEQYF
>TRBV9|14|TRBJ2-5|NA|TRBD1
TGTGCCAGCAGCGTTTCGGGGACAGAGGAGACCCAGTACTTC
CASSVSGTEETQYF
>TRBV5-8|16|TRBJ1-1|NA|NA
TGTGCCAGCAGCTTGGTTGGGGGAGTAGGGCTCACTGAAGCTTTCTTT
CASSLVGGVGLTEAFF
>TRBV27|11|TRBJ2-7|NA|NA
TGTGCCAGCAGTAAAGGCGATCTGCAGTACTTC
CASSKGDLQYF
>TRBV11-1|19|TRBJ2-1|NA|TRBD2
TGTGCCAGCAGACCACGGGGGGCTAGCGGGACTAGGGTCTACAATGAGCAGTTCTTC
CASRPRGASGTRVYNEQFF
>TRBV7-9|16|TRBJ2-1|NA|TRBD2
TGTGCCAGCAGCGGCTTACTAGCGGGAGGGCCCAATGAGCAGTTCTTC
CASSGLLAGGPNEQFF
>TRBV27|14|TRBJ2-1|NA|TRBD2
TGTGCCAGCAGCCTAACTAGCGGTTACAATGAGCAGTTCTTC
CASSLTSGYNEQFF
>TRBV5-5|14|TRBJ1-2|once|NA
TGTGCCAGCAGCTTGGGGGCAGGGAACTATGGCTACACCTTC
CASSLGAGNYGYTF
>TRBV11-2|15|TRBJ2-1|NA|TRBD1
TGTGCCAGCAGCAGCTTGGGACAGACATACAATGAGCAGTTCTTC
CASSSLGQTYNEQFF
>TRBV29-1|14|TRBJ2-2|NA|TRBD2
TGCAGCGTTGATTCCGGGACTAGCAGCGGGGAGCTGTTTTTT
CSVDSGTSSGELFF
>TRBV7-3|16|TRBJ2-3|once|TRBD2
TGTGCCAGCAGCCGACTAGCGGGAGGGCCGACAGATACGCAGTATTTT
CASSRLAGGPTDTQYF
>TRBV5-4|16|TRBJ1-2|NA|NA
TGTGCCAGCAGCTTGGTAGGGGTTCGGGTGGACTATGGCTACACCTTC
CASSLVGVRVDYGYTF
>TRBV7-9|15|TRBJ2-5|NA|NA
TGTGCCAGCAGCACCCGCACCCTTGGGAAAGAGACCCAGTACTTC
CASSTRTLGKETQYF
>TRBV7-3|15|TRBJ1-1|NA|NA
TGTGCCAGCAGCTTAACTGGCGGAATGAACACTGAAGCTTTCTTT
CASSLTGGMNTEAFF
>TRBV28|13|TRBJ1-2|NA|NA
TGTGCCAGCAGTTTACGGGCAGTAGATGGCTACACCTTC
CASSLRAVDGYTF
>TRBV28|17|TRBJ1-1|NA|NA
TGTGCCAGCAGTTTATATTTCGGGCAGGAGGCGGACACTGAAGCTTTCTTT
CASSLYFGQEADTEAFF
>TRBV27|17|TRBJ2-1|once|TRBD2
TGTGCCAGCAGTTTCCAGGACAAACTAGCGGAGCTAAATGAGCAGTTCTTC
CASSFQDKLAELNEQFF
>TRBV27|15|TRBJ2-1|NA|NA
TGTGCCAGCAGTTTATCTCCCTTCCGGGGGAATGAGCAGTTCTTC
CASSLSPFRGNEQFF
>TRBV27|17|TRBJ1-2|NA|NA
TGTGCCAGCAGTTTACCCCCCCAAGAAGATCGGGACTATGGCTACACCTTC
CASSLPPQEDRDYGYTF
>TRBV7-6|16|TRBJ2-1|NA|TRBD1
TGTGCCAGCAGCGTCTTACAGGGGGCGGCCTACAATGAGCAGTTCTTC
CASSVLQGAAYNEQFF
>TRBV11-2|16|TRBJ1-3|NA|NA
TGTGCCAGCAGCCGACAGGTTTCTCAGACTGGAAACACCATATATTTT
CASSRQVSQTGNTIYF
>TRBV6-1|15|TRBJ2-5|NA|NA
TGTGCCAGCAGTGAAACGTCCGGCAGGGCGGCGACCCAGTACTTC
CASSETSGRAATQYF
>TRBV5-1|13|TRBJ2-7|NA|NA
TGCGCCAGCAGCCCCGAGGTGGCCTACGAGCAGTACTTC
CASSPEVAYEQYF
>TRBV7-2|15|TRBJ2-1|NA|NA
TGTGCCAGCAGCTTAGCGCGGGTTCCCTACAATGAGCAGTTCTTC
CASSLARVPYNEQFF